A selection of T cell receptor beta chains follows, all from one sample in a study of blood T cell repertoires in COVID-19. Assay: immunoSEQ multiplex PCR; the TCRdb copy retains only in-frame clones and omits some. The sample includes about 400,000 clones, under 90% of them seen just once. The material sequenced was PBMCs or T cells enriched from blood (not recorded which). The source of these receptors is a woman under 40 who had recovered from COVID-19. CDR3s include the opening cysteine and the closing phenylalanine or tryptophan. D genes are given only for firm matches. Size values are once, few and many counts, or a class for expanded clones, and some rows have none.

TRBJ1-6,TRBV6-5,.,TRBD1,CASMRDREIGSPLHF,TGTGCCAGCATGCGGGACAGGGAGATTGGATCACCCCTCCACTTT
TRBJ1-6,TRBV30,once,TRBD1,CAWSRRTGDGSPLHF,TGTGCCTGGAGTCGACGGACAGGGGACGGTTCACCCCTCCACTTT
TRBJ1-1,TRBV7-2,.,.,CASSLRRVPGTEAFF,TGTGCCAGCAGCTTAAGGCGGGTCCCGGGCACTGAAGCTTTCTTT
TRBJ2-5,TRBV28,.,TRBD1,CASSMTGEETQYF,TGTGCCAGCAGCATGACAGGGGAAGAGACCCAGTACTTC
TRBJ1-2,TRBV18,.,.,CASSPTGTGGYTF,TGTGCCAGCTCACCTACAGGGACGGGAGGCTACACCTTC
TRBJ2-1,TRBV24-1,.,TRBD2,CATSDLGTSGRGYNEQFF,TGTGCCACCAGTGATTTAGGGACTAGCGGGAGAGGCTACAATGAGCAGTTCTTC
TRBJ2-2,TRBV5-1,.,.,CASSYKANTGELFF,TGCGCCAGCAGCTACAAAGCGAACACCGGGGAGCTGTTTTTT
TRBJ2-2,TRBV28,.,TRBD2,CASSSRLAGGPATGELFF,TGTGCCAGCAGTTCGCGACTAGCGGGAGGGCCCGCCACCGGGGAGCTGTTTTTT
TRBJ2-1,TRBV19,.,TRBD2,CASKGLAGGYNEQFF,TGTGCCAGTAAGGGACTAGCGGGAGGTTACAATGAGCAGTTCTTC
TRBJ1-1,TRBV20-1,.,.,CSARVGEAFF,TGCAGTGCTAGAGTCGGGGAAGCTTTCTTT
TRBJ1-2,TRBV10-3,.,TRBD1,CAISESPGGTYGYTF,TGTGCCATCAGTGAGTCGCCAGGGGGCACCTATGGCTACACCTTC
TRBJ2-3,TRBV29-1,.,TRBD2,CSAVPSGSSGDTQYF,TGCAGCGCGGTTCCTAGCGGGAGTAGTGGAGATACGCAGTATTTT
TRBJ1-3,TRBV5-1,.,.,CASRSDSYSGNTIYF,TGCGCCAGCAGGTCGGACAGCTACTCTGGAAACACCATATATTTT
TRBJ2-7,TRBV7-9,few,TRBD1,CASSSGTVSYEQYF,TGTGCCAGCAGCTCCGGGACAGTTTCCTACGAGCAGTACTTC
TRBJ1-4,TRBV3-1/TRBV3-2,.,.,CASSQSILRRSATNEKLFF,TGTGCCAGCAGCCAGAGTATATTGAGGAGATCGGCAACTAATGAAAAACTGTTTTTT
TRBJ2-1,TRBV19,.,.,CASSIVGGRPYNEQFF,TGTGCCAGTAGTATAGTTGGGGGCAGACCTTACAATGAGCAGTTCTTC
TRBJ2-7,TRBV13,.,.,CASSLGATYEQYF,TGTGCCAGCAGCTTAGGGGCCACCTACGAGCAGTACTTC
TRBJ1-1,TRBV19,.,TRBD1,CASSPAGGPREAFF,TGTGCCAGTAGTCCAGCAGGGGGTCCGCGTGAAGCTTTCTTT
TRBJ2-1,TRBV7-9,.,.,CASSLHFDEQFF,TGTGCCAGCAGCTTACACTTCGATGAGCAGTTCTTC
TRBJ1-1,TRBV3-1/TRBV3-2,.,.,CASSLDSMNTEAFF,TGTGCCAGCAGCTTGGACAGCATGAACACTGAAGCTTTCTTT